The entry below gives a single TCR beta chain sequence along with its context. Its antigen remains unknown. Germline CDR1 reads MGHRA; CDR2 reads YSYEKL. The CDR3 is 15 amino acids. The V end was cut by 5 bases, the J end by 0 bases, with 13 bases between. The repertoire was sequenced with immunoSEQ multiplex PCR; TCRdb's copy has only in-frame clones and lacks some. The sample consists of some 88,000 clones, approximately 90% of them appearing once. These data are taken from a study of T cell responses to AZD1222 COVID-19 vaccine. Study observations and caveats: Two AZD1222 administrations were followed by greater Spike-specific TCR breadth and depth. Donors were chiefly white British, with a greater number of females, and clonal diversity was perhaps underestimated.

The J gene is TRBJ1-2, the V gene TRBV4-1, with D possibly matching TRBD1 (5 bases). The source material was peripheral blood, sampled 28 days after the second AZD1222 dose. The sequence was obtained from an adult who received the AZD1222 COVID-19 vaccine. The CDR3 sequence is CASSSEGLPNYGYTF. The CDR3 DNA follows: TGCGCCAGCAGCTCGGAGGGACTCCCTAACTATGGCTACACCTTC.